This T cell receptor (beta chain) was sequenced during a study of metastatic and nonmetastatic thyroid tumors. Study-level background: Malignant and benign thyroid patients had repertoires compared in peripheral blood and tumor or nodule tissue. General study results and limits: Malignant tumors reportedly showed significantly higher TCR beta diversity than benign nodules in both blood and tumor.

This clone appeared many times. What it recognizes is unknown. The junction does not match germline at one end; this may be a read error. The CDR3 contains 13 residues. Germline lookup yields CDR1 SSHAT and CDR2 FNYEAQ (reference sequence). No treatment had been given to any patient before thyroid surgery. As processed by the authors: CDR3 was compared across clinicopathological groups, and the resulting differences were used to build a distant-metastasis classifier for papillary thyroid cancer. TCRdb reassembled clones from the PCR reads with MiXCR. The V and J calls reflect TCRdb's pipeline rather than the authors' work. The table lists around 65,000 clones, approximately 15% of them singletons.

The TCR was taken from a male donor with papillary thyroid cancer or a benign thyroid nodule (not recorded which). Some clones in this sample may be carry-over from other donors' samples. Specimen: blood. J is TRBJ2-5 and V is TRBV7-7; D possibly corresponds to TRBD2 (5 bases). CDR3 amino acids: CASSLELGGTQYF. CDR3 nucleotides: TGTGCTAGCAGCTTAGAACTTGGAGGGACCCAGTACTTC.